The 10 T cell receptor beta chains listed next were all sequenced from one sample in a study of T cell changes during pregnancy in multiple sclerosis. Sequenced by immunoSEQ multiplex PCR; TCRdb stores in-frame clones only, minus some. The sample has fewer than 30,000 clones; almost 90% are singletons. The sample in question was CD8+ T cells from peripheral blood mononuclear cells, obtained in the second trimester of pregnancy. The origin of the receptors is a female donor with multiple sclerosis, enrolled in a pregnancy study.

The rearrangement joins TRBV7-2 to TRBJ1-4, with 7 bases that match TRBD1. The CDR3 sequence is 16 residues long. Germline V lookup: CDR1 SGHTA, CDR2 FQGNSA. V trimming: 0 bases; J trimming: 8 bases; junction bases outside the gene matches: 9. The CDR3 DNA is TGTGCCAGCAGCTTAGCTCGGAGGGGGCGATTCGAAAAACTGTTTTTT. Translating it yields CASSLARRGRFEKLFF.

This sequence joins TRBV4-1 and TRBJ2-4, with D maybe TRBD2 (6 bases). The CDR3 totals 16 residues. With 0 bases removed from V and 2 bases from J, the gap between germline ends came to 11 bases. Germline V gene data show CDR1 as MGHRA and CDR2 as YSYEKL. The CDR3 DNA reads as TGCGCCAGCAGCCAAGATTGGAGGGGTTCCAAAAACATTCAGTACTTC. This codes for CASSQDWRGSKNIQYF.

This chain connects TRBV6-5 to TRBJ2-2, with a weak D call TRBD2 (5 bases). Germline CDR1 MNHEY, CDR2 SVGAGI. This CDR3 comprises 14 residues. Trimming removed 2 bases at V and 5 bases at J, with 9 bases between. Written as DNA, the CDR3 is TGTGCCAGCAGTTACGATTCGGGAACCGGGGAGCTGTTTTTT. Its protein is CASSYDSGTGELFF.

The V gene is TRBV4-2, the J gene TRBJ2-7; a possible D gene is TRBD2 (6 bases). The ends were cut back, 1 base at V and 2 bases at J, with 12 bases in the middle. CDR1 and CDR2 from the germline V gene are LGHNA and YNFKEQ. The CDR3 consists of 15 residues. This chain's CDR3 is CASSQGRGSAYEQYF. As DNA, the CDR3 is TGTGCCAGCAGCCAAGGGAGGGGATCTGCCTACGAGCAGTACTTC.

This clone was recorded once. The chain links TRBV5-1 to TRBJ1-4, with 8 bases fitting TRBD1. Unmatched junction bases numbered 4, after V lost 3 bases and J lost 0 bases. Germline V gene lookup returns CDR1 SGHRS and CDR2 YFSETQ. The CDR3 is 16 residues long. DNA of the CDR3: TGCGCCAGCAGCTCGGGACAGGAAGCAACTAATGAAAAACTGTTTTTT. This codes for CASSSGQEATNEKLFF. Complete variable domain (other parts from reference TRBV5-1 and TRBJ1-4): KAGVTQTPRYLIKTRGQQVTLSCSPISGHRSVSWYQQTPGQGLQFLFEYFSETQRNKGNFPGRFSGRQFSNSRSEMNVSTLELGDSALYLCASSSGQEATNEKLFFGSGTQLSVL.

The gene calls are TRBV7-2 and TRBJ2-3; 7 nucleotides line up with TRBD2. The V gene end was trimmed by 2 bases and the J gene end by 1 base; junction bases not matched to a gene: 3. The germline CDR1 and CDR2 sequences are SGHTA and FQGNSA. This CDR3 has 15 amino acids. The CDR3 is CASSLKAGGTDTQYF. The DNA for the CDR3 is TGTGCCAGCAGCTTAAAGGCGGGGGGCACAGATACGCAGTATTTT. The variable domain in full, with the rest retrieved from reference TRBV7-2 and TRBJ2-3, is GAGVSQSPSNKVTEKGKDVELRCDPISGHTALYWYRQSLGQGLEFLIYFQGNSAPDKSGLPSDRFSAERTGGSVSTLTIQRTQQEDSAVYLCASSLKAGGTDTQYFGPGTRLTVL.

This clone was seen only once. The rearrangement uses TRBV5-1 and TRBJ2-2; 9 bases line up with TRBD1. This CDR3 has 16 residues. The V gene's germline CDR1 is SGHRS and CDR2 YFSETQ. The V gene end was trimmed by 1 base and the J gene end by 3 bases; junction bases not matched to a gene: 4. CDR3 nucleotides: TGCGCCAGCAGCTTGACAGGGGGCAGGTACACCGGGGAGCTGTTTTTT. Translated: CASSLTGGRYTGELFF.

The rearrangement joins TRBV6-1 to TRBJ2-5, with D possibly matching TRBD2 (5 bases). The CDR3 is made up of 14 amino acids. Trimming left V 5 bases short and J 7 bases short, with 17 bases between. Germline V gives CDR1 MNHNS, CDR2 SASEGT. The CDR3 sequence is CASSSLVRVGTQYF. The CDR3 region has the DNA TGTGCCAGCAGTTCCTTGGTGAGGGTAGGGACCCAGTACTTC.

V gene TRBV19 combines with J gene TRBJ1-2; perhaps TRBD1 as D (6 bases). The V end lost 4 bases, the J end lost 0 bases, and 24 bases lay between the germline ends. The CDR3 extends over 19 amino acids. Germline V gene lookup returns CDR1 LNHDA and CDR2 SQIVND (reference sequence). The CDR3 sequence: CASSTRGAQGLDSNYGYTF. CDR3 coding DNA: TGTGCCAGTAGTACTCGAGGAGCACAGGGTTTGGATTCTAACTATGGCTACACCTTC.

This rearrangement joins TRBV25-1 to TRBJ2-7, with a weak D call TRBD2 (5 bases). With 2 bases removed from V and 5 bases from J, the gap between germline ends came to 10 bases. The CDR3 runs to 13 residues. Germline values: CDR1 MGHDK, CDR2 SYGVNS. CDR3 residues: CASSELGSDEQYF. CDR3 nucleotide sequence: TGTGCCAGCAGTGAACTAGGGAGCGACGAGCAGTACTTC.